What follows is one T cell receptor (beta chain) and its context. This clone was detected only once. Its recognized antigen is unknown. One base away there is no much larger clone; base qualities are not given. The CDR3 regions of human TCRbeta chains were analyzed by immunosequencing. Turning to the authors' computational methods: TCRs in the repertoires were compared against a reference library of SARS-CoV-2-specific TCRs that had been generated with the MIRA antigen-specificity platform. Breadth meant the fraction of unique TCRs that were SARS-CoV-2-associated, whereas depth meant the fraction of total T cells that were SARS-CoV-2-associated. Each spike-specific TCR was assigned to its reactive spike region and to a CD4 or CD8 class using the MIRA data. Log10-transformed breadth and depth values were compared by one-way ANOVA with Sidak's multiple comparisons tests. TCRdb mirrors the immuneACCESS table, restricted to in-frame sequences. Some clones are absent from its copies; in checked studies, under half trace to an unresolved V gene, and the reason for the others is unknown. The V and J calls and the clone size are those of that table, but D and trimming were determined from the DNA. The sample table records about 140,000 clones; nearly 95% of these occur just once. Of the sample, around 3.5% is held by the ten largest clones.

This entry comes from a study of T cell responses to AZD1222 COVID-19 vaccine (dated by TCRdb to the early 2020s). For context, the study as a whole: A total of 233 trial participants underwent TCR sequencing, of whom 200 to 220 received two doses of AZD1222 and some 26 received two doses of the MenACWY control vaccine. Enrollment into the trials was organized by age into subgroups of 18-55, 56-69 and 70-plus years, and those subgroups contained approximately 150, 30 and 60 TCR-sequenced participants, respectively.

What the authors observed across the whole study: Conclusions about previously exposed vaccinees are limited because only five or six AZD1222 recipients were SARS-CoV-2 seropositive at baseline. Spike-specific TCR breadth and depth rose significantly after two AZD1222 doses compared with day 0 and with MenACWY recipients. CD4 TCRs associated with the vaccine covered the entire spike protein, and the dominant responses were in regions 160-218 and 743-854. Because no samples from the day 14 peak response were available, repertoires could be characterized only after the peak T cell response. Most participants were white British and females outnumbered males, and the authors suggested that clonal diversity may have been underestimated. Epitopes outside the regions mutated in the B.1.351 and B.1.1.7 variants were reportedly recognized by nearly half of the unique spike-specific TCRs. The 56-69-year group was small, and its depth increase did not reach significance, likely because of low power.

Reading the label with the study, this specimen's time point is: about 28 days (+/-7) after the second vaccine dose. AZD1222 recipients given second doses at about 4 weeks or at about 12 weeks were pooled, since spike-specific TCR depth and breadth were not found to differ between the two schedules. Vaccinee samples were obtained from the UK trials COV001 and COV002, which included a single-blind randomized controlled phase 2/3 trial of AZD1222 (ChAdOx1 nCoV-19) in healthy adults. For TCRbeta chain sequencing, PBMC samples were collected from trial participants at day 0 and at day 28 after the second dose. The V and J ends are trimmed by 2 bases and 3 bases, leaving 11 bases between them. The CDR3 starts with the cysteine, ends with the phenylalanine, and has 15 residues. The kept DNA is CDR3 alone, 45 bases in frame from the first base. CDR1 and CDR2 are drawn from the germline V gene (reference sequence): LNHDA, SQIVND.

The chain links TRBV19 with TRBJ1-5; matching of 5 bases hints at TRBD1 as the D gene. This TCR derives from an adult who received the AZD1222 COVID-19 vaccine. Sequences were derived from peripheral blood, sampled 28 days after the second AZD1222 dose. At the DNA level, the sequence is TGTGCCAGTAGTATACCGGGACCGACCAATCAGCCCCAGCATTTT. It specifies CASSIPGPTNQPQHF.